The 26 T cell receptor beta chains in this list originate from one sample, sequenced in a study of T cell responses to AZD1222 COVID-19 vaccine. Method: immunoSEQ multiplex PCR; TCRdb's copy keeps in-frame clones and lacks some. The sample has nearly 200,000 clones; approximately 93% are singletons. The source was peripheral blood, collected 28 days after the second AZD1222 dose. These TCRs come from an adult who received the AZD1222 COVID-19 vaccine.

This chain connects TRBV11-2 to TRBJ2-7, with a possible D match to TRBD2 (5 bases). The CDR3 spans 14 residues. Deletions cut 5 bases from V and 4 bases from J, with 15 bases between. Germline values: CDR1 SGHAT, CDR2 FQNNGV. CDR3 sequence: CASSQTTGGYEQYF. The CDR3 DNA is TGTGCCAGCAGCCAAACGACTGGAGGTTACGAGCAGTACTTC.

The CDR3 coding sequence is TGTGCCAGCGTCCGGGTCGCGGGGGAGAGCTACGAGCAGTACTTC. Encoded protein: CASVRVAGESYEQYF. The V gene is TRBV7-2, the J gene TRBJ2-7, with 7 bases fitting TRBD2. The CDR3 has 15 residues. Looked up from germline, CDR1 is SGHTA and CDR2 is FQGNSA. The trim removed 8 bases at V and 3 bases at J, leaving 13 bases unmatched. Looking up the rest from reference TRBV7-2 and TRBJ2-7 gives the full variable domain: GAGVSQSPSNKVTEKGKDVELRCDPISGHTALYWYRQSLGQGLEFLIYFQGNSAPDKSGLPSDRFSAERTGGSVSTLTIQRTQQEDSAVYLCASVRVAGESYEQYFGPGTRLTVT.

The rearrangement joins TRBV14 to TRBJ1-2, with D possibly being TRBD1 (5 bases). Germline values: CDR1 SGHDN, CDR2 FVKESK. The CDR3 is made up of 14 amino acids. V was clipped by 4 bases and J by 3 bases, with 12 bases between them. CDR3 sequence (DNA): TGTGCCAGCAGCCCTTTAGGGACCCACTATGGCTACACCTTC. It translates to CASSPLGTHYGYTF.

This clone was recorded once. J is TRBJ2-7 and V is TRBV28; TRBD2 agrees at 10 bases. Losses at the gene ends were 1 base for V and 3 bases for J; bases not matched to a gene: 3. The CDR3 loop spans 15 amino acids. Germline V gives CDR1 MDHEN, CDR2 SYDVKM. CDR3 coding DNA: TGTGCCAGCAGTTTATCTAGCGGGGGTCTCTACGAGCAGTACTTC. Translated, it gives CASSLSSGGLYEQYF.

This sequence joins TRBV7-6 and TRBJ2-7, with D unresolved. The CDR3 consists of 16 residues. In germline, CDR1 is SGHVS, CDR2 FNYEAQ. V was trimmed by 0 bases and J by 5 bases, leaving 17 bases between them. CDR3 loop: CASSLAGFTTEDEQYF. DNA of the CDR3: TGTGCCAGCAGCTTAGCGGGCTTCACCACCGAGGACGAGCAGTACTTC.

This clone was seen only once. V usage is TRBV6-5 and J usage is TRBJ2-2, with D maybe TRBD1 (6 bases). The V gene lost 7 bases and the J gene lost 1 base, with 10 bases spanning the gap. Germline CDR1 MNHEY, CDR2 SVGAGI. The CDR3 covers 14 residues. The DNA of the CDR3 is TGTGCCAGCATTCCGGACAGGAACACCGGGGAGCTGTTTTTT. Protein product: CASIPDRNTGELFF.

The chain recombines TRBV15 with TRBJ1-5; no clear D gene. CDR3 length: 13 residues. V was trimmed by 0 bases and J by 7 bases, leaving 7 bases between them. Germline-derived CDR1 and CDR2 are LNHNV and YYDKDF (reference sequence). CDR3 region: CATSRDLGQPQHF. CDR3 sequence (DNA): TGTGCCACCAGCAGAGATTTAGGGCAGCCCCAGCATTTT.

The rearrangement uses TRBV7-9 and TRBJ1-1; D is perhaps TRBD1 (5 bases). This CDR3 region has 13 residues. The germline CDR1 and CDR2 sequences are SEHNR and FQNEAQ (reference sequence). The V gene lost 5 bases and the J gene lost 10 bases, with 17 bases spanning the gap. The chain's CDR3 is CASSGDSRVRAFF. The CDR3 nucleotides are TGTGCCAGCAGCGGCGACAGTCGTGTAAGAGCTTTCTTT.

This clone has just a few counts. CDR3 sequence: CASDNAYEQFF. The CDR3 DNA follows: TGTGCCAGCGACAACGCTTATGAGCAGTTCTTC. The rearrangement joins TRBV9 to TRBJ2-1; the D is unclear. V lost 7 bases and J lost 8, with 10 bases in between. There are 11 residues in the CDR3. Looked up from germline, CDR1 is SGDLS and CDR2 is YYNGEE. The complete variable domain, with remaining parts taken from reference TRBV9 and TRBJ2-1, reads DSGVTQTPKHLITATGQRVTLRCSPRSGDLSVYWYQQSLDQGLQFLIQYYNGEERAKGNILERFSAQQFPDLHSELNLSSLELGDSALYFCASDNAYEQFFGPGTRLTVL.

The chain joins TRBV28 to TRBJ1-3; D is undetermined. The germline gives CDR1 MDHEN, CDR2 SYDVKM. The CDR3 is made up of 13 amino acids. The V and J ends lost 2 bases and 2 bases respectively, with 4 bases between them. CDR3 loop: CASSLAAGNTIYF. As DNA, the CDR3 is TGTGCCAGCAGTTTAGCAGCTGGAAACACCATATATTTT.

CDR3 protein: CASSLRGGTNEKLFF. CDR3 bases: TGTGCCAGCAGCCTTAGGGGGGGCACTAATGAAAAACTGTTTTTT. V is TRBV7-3 and J is TRBJ1-4, with a weak D call TRBD1 (6 bases). The V gene lost 5 bases and the J gene lost 2 bases, with 12 bases spanning the gap. Germline V gives CDR1 SGHTA, CDR2 FQGTGA. The CDR3 length is 15 residues.

This sequence joins TRBV6-5 and TRBJ1-2; 9 nucleotides line up with TRBD1. The CDR3 totals 14 residues. Losses at the gene ends were 5 bases for V and 6 bases for J; bases not matched to a gene: 7. Germline V gene data show CDR1 as MNHEY and CDR2 as SVGAGI. The DNA for the CDR3 is TGTGCCAGCAGTCTTGGGACAGGGTTTCATGGCTACACCTTC. Translation gives CASSLGTGFHGYTF.

For the CDR3, the DNA is TGTGCCAGTAGTATAGTTAGGACTAGCGGAGTGGGTGAGCAGTTCTTC. It yields the protein CASSIVRTSGVGEQFF. The chain uses TRBV19 and TRBJ2-1, with 10 bases lining up with TRBD2. The CDR3 contains 16 residues. Per germline, CDR1 LNHDA and CDR2 SQIVND (reference sequence). With V trimmed by 1 base and J by 9 bases, 9 bases remained unmatched.

The V gene is TRBV10-2, the J gene TRBJ2-1; D is perhaps TRBD2 (7 bases). This CDR3 has 12 residues. Germline CDR1 and CDR2: WSHSY and SAAADI. V shed 6 bases and J shed 7 bases, with 10 bases lying between them. DNA for the CDR3: TGCGCCAGCAGCAGGGGAGGGAATGAGCAGTTCTTC. As protein: CASSRGGNEQFF.

The chain is built from TRBV10-3 and TRBJ2-1; D perhaps matches TRBD2 (5 bases). V was cut by 10 bases and J by 5 bases, with 15 bases left in between. CDR1 ENHRY and CDR2 SYGVKD come from the germline V gene. CDR3 length: 13 residues. The CDR3, as DNA: TGTGCCACAGGAGGCTCATTGGACAATGAGCAGTTCTTC. This sequence encodes CATGGSLDNEQFF.

The chain has TRBV18 and TRBJ1-3; D is possibly TRBD1 (5 bases). V was pared by 2 bases and J by 4 bases, with 12 bases between. CDR1 is KGHSH, CDR2 LQKENI, per germline. The CDR3 is made up of 15 amino acids. The DNA for the CDR3 is TGTGCCAGCTCACCAGGAGAGGGGCCAGGAAACACCATATATTTT. This codes for CASSPGEGPGNTIYF.

For this clone: Mismatch with germline at one junction end may stem from a read error. In the same sample, other DNA sequences code for this CDR3. CDR3: CASSQADRNTEAFF. Written as DNA, the CDR3 is TGTGCCAGCAGTCAAGCAGACAGAAACACTGAAGCTTTCTTT. V usage is TRBV3-1 (or the pseudogene TRBV3-2) and J usage is TRBJ1-1; perhaps TRBD1 as D (5 bases). The length of the CDR3 is 14 residues. Germline V gene sequence: CDR1 LGHDT, CDR2 YNNKEL (reference sequence).

The V call is TRBV5-1, the J call TRBJ2-1; the match to TRBD2 covers 9 bases. The CDR3 runs 17 residues. With V trimmed by 0 bases and J by 2 bases, 6 bases remained unmatched. Looked up from germline, CDR1 is SGHRS and CDR2 is YFSETQ. The CDR3 reads CASSLDPSGVAYNEQFF. The CDR3 DNA is TGCGCCAGCAGCTTGGATCCTAGCGGGGTCGCCTACAATGAGCAGTTCTTC.

The chain is built from TRBV7-9 and TRBJ1-2; TRBD1 matches at 9 bases. Germline trimming cut 1 base from V and 5 bases from J; bases unmatched to any gene: 8. This CDR3 comprises 16 residues. From germline, CDR1 is SEHNR and CDR2 FQNEAQ (reference sequence). CDR3 residues: CASSLEWGQGRYGYTF. The CDR3 DNA reads as TGTGCCAGCAGCTTAGAGTGGGGACAGGGAAGATATGGCTACACCTTC.

This clone was found once. The rearrangement uses TRBV4-1 and TRBJ2-5, with a tentative D call TRBD2 (6 bases). Germline loops: CDR1 MGHRA, CDR2 YSYEKL. This CDR3 contains 13 residues. V was trimmed by 6 bases and J by 3 bases, leaving 11 bases between them. In DNA, the CDR3 is TGCGCCAGCAGGGCTAGCGACGAAGAGACCCAGTACTTC. The encoded protein is CASRASDEETQYF.

For the CDR3, the DNA is TGTGCCAGCAGCCTTAGGCCGAACACTGAAGCTTTCTTT. Encoded protein: CASSLRPNTEAFF. V is TRBV5-6 and J is TRBJ1-1; D not certain. CDR3 length: 13 residues. In germline, CDR1 is SGHDT, CDR2 YYEEEE. Trimming cost V 4 bases and J 1 base, with 8 bases left between them.

The chain is built from TRBV7-9 and TRBJ1-1; D gene uncertain. Germline V CDR1 and CDR2: SEHNR, FQNEAQ (reference sequence). This CDR3 is 14 amino acids long. The ends were cut back, 3 bases at V and 3 bases at J, with 11 bases in the middle. The DNA for the CDR3 is TGTGCCAGCAGCTTTACATCGTTGTACACTGAAGCTTTCTTT. It specifies CASSFTSLYTEAFF. The variable domain in full, completed from reference TRBV7-9 and TRBJ1-1, reads DTGVSQNPRHKITKRGQNVTFRCDPISEHNRLYWYRQTLGQGPEFLTYFQNEAQLEKSRLLSDRFSAERPKGSFSTLEIQRTEQGDSAMYLCASSFTSLYTEAFFGQGTRLTVV.

This sequence joins TRBV11-2 and TRBJ2-2; D is possibly TRBD2 (7 bases). Germline-derived CDR1 and CDR2 are SGHAT and FQNNGV. The ends were cut back, 1 base at V and 4 bases at J, with 10 bases in the middle. The CDR3 consists of 15 residues. The CDR3 DNA follows: TGTGCCAGCAGCTTAGTGGGGGGGCGCACCGGGGAGCTGTTTTTT. This gives the protein CASSLVGGRTGELFF.

The V and J genes are TRBV4-3 and TRBJ1-6; D remains ambiguous. CDR1 is LGHNA, CDR2 YSLEER, per germline. V was clipped by 7 bases and J by 0 bases, with 10 bases between them. The CDR3 contains 15 residues. The CDR3: CASTSSSSYNSPLHF. In DNA, the CDR3 is TGCGCCAGCACCTCCAGTAGCTCCTATAATTCACCCCTCCACTTT.

V usage is TRBV7-2 and J usage is TRBJ1-5; D gene ambiguous. V dropped 6 bases and J dropped 0 bases, with 12 bases sitting between them. This CDR3 spans 15 amino acids. The germline V gene has CDR1 SGHTA and CDR2 FQGNSA. In DNA form, the CDR3 reads TGTGCCAGCAGAAAACCCGGGGATAGCAATCAGCCCCAGCATTTT. This codes for CASRKPGDSNQPQHF.

The gene calls are TRBV7-9 and TRBJ2-3; D is possibly TRBD2 (5 bases). This CDR3 comprises 18 residues. V lost 1 base and J 1 base, leaving 18 bases between the germline ends. Per germline, CDR1 SEHNR and CDR2 FQNEAQ (reference sequence). The CDR3: CASSLERVWRLRTDTQYF. The CDR3 bases are TGTGCCAGCAGCTTAGAGAGGGTTTGGCGGTTACGCACAGATACGCAGTATTTT.